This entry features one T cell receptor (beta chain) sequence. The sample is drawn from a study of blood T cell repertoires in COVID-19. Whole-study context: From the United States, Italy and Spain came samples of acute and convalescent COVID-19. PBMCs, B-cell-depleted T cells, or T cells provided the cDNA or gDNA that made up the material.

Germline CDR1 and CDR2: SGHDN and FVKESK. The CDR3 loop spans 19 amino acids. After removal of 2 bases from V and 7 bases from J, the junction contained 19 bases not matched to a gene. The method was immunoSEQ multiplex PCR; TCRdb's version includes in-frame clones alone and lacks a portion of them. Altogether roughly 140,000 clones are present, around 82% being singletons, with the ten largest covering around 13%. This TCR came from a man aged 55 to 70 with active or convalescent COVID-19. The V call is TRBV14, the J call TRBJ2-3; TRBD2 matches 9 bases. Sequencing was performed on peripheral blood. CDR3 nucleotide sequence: TGTGCCAGCAGCCAAAGAGCGGGAGGTATCACCACTTCATTCTATACGCAGTATTTT. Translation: CASSQRAGGITTSFYTQYF.